The rows below give T cell receptor beta chains drawn from one sample of a study of beta chain features in type 1 diabetes. Libraries were prepared by immunoSEQ multiplex PCR; TCRdb keeps only in-frame clonotypes and omits some of them. Among 120,000 to 150,000 clones listed, roughly 10% were seen once. Sequencing input: naive CD4+ T cells from blood. The receptors stem from a man in his late teens or twenties in good health. Both conserved end residues are part of each CDR3. A D gene is named only where the DNA matches it firmly. Clone sizes are given selectively: once, few, many, or a class where the clone is expanded.

D,J,size,V,CDR3,DNA
.,TRBJ1-2,.,TRBV6-5,CASSDQASGYTF,TGTGCCAGCAGTGATCAGGCTTCTGGCTACACCTTC
.,TRBJ2-1,many,TRBV19,CASSTTGEQFF,TGTGCCAGTAGTACCACAGGGGAGCAGTTCTTC
.,TRBJ2-5,few,TRBV11-2,CASSRGLQETQYF,TGTGCCAGCAGCCGCGGACTGCAAGAGACCCAGTACTTC
.,TRBJ1-5,few,TRBV28,CASSSPAYRAVDQPQHF,TGTGCCAGCAGTTCCCCAGCCTACAGGGCGGTTGATCAGCCCCAGCATTTT
.,TRBJ2-5,.,TRBV7-2,CASSPTRTGVETQYF,TGTGCCAGCAGCCCAACCCGTACGGGTGTGGAGACCCAGTACTTC
TRBD2,TRBJ2-1,few,TRBV11-2,CASSLVSGGEQFF,TGTGCCAGCAGCTTAGTTAGCGGGGGTGAGCAGTTCTTC
.,TRBJ1-3,.,TRBV7-9,CASSLRGGSGNTIYF,TGTGCCAGCAGCCTAAGAGGAGGTTCTGGAAACACCATATATTTT
.,TRBJ1-3,.,TRBV6-5,CASSYSKGWYGNTIYF,TGTGCCAGCAGTTACTCGAAGGGGTGGTACGGAAACACCATATATTTT
.,TRBJ2-5,few,TRBV18,CASSPPGLPRETQYF,TGTGCCAGCTCACCTCCGGGACTCCCTCGGGAGACCCAGTACTTC
.,TRBJ2-5,few,TRBV5-1,CASSWQTGGAETQYF,TGCGCCAGCAGCTGGCAGACTGGAGGAGCAGAGACCCAGTACTTC
.,TRBJ2-5,few,TRBV7-2,CASSSSRGRETQYF,TGTGCCAGCAGCTCGAGCAGGGGTCGAGAGACCCAGTACTTC
TRBD1,TRBJ1-2,.,TRBV28,CASSFTGVYGYTF,TGTGCCAGCAGCTTCACAGGGGTCTATGGCTACACCTTC
.,TRBJ2-5,.,TRBV7-3,CASSLYTEETQYF,TGTGCCAGCAGCTTGTACACCGAAGAGACCCAGTACTTC
TRBD1,TRBJ1-2,.,TRBV6-5,CASTGTGDSGYTF,TGTGCCAGCACCGGGACAGGGGATAGTGGCTACACCTTC
.,TRBJ2-7,.,TRBV5-5,CASSLGASRSYEQYF,TGTGCCAGCAGCTTGGGAGCGTCCAGATCCTACGAGCAGTACTTC
TRBD1,TRBJ2-7,few,TRBV18,CASSPNRGLFHEQYF,TGTGCCAGCTCACCAAACAGGGGGCTTTTCCACGAGCAGTACTTC
.,TRBJ2-7,few,TRBV11-1,CASSLTAWASYEQYF,TGTGCCAGCAGCTTAACGGCTTGGGCCTCCTACGAGCAGTACTTC
.,TRBJ1-6,.,TRBV4-2,CASSQDRRGLHSPLHF,TGTGCCAGCAGCCAAGATCGCCGAGGGCTCCATTCACCCCTCCACTTT
TRBD1,TRBJ1-6,few,TRBV6-1,CASQLQGLLGSPLHF,TGTGCCAGCCAGCTACAGGGGTTGTTGGGTTCACCCCTCCACTTT
.,TRBJ2-1,few,TRBV5-6,CASSFGRGQGNEQFF,TGTGCCAGCAGCTTCGGCCGAGGGCAGGGGAATGAGCAGTTCTTC
.,TRBJ1-4,few,TRBV7-2,CASSSSSGGEKLFF,TGTGCCAGCAGCTCCAGTAGTGGAGGAGAAAAACTGTTTTTT
TRBD1,TRBJ2-3,.,TRBV5-1,CASSLGQGVDTQYF,TGCGCCAGCAGCCTCGGACAGGGGGTAGATACGCAGTATTTT
.,TRBJ2-5,.,TRBV5-6,CASSPWGGARETQYF,TGTGCCAGCAGCCCCTGGGGGGGGGCGCGGGAGACCCAGTACTTC
.,TRBJ2-3,.,TRBV11-1,CASSLGREDTQYF,TGTGCCAGCAGCTTAGGCAGGGAAGATACGCAGTATTTT
.,TRBJ2-5,.,TRBV7-2,CASSLEGGRWETQYF,TGTGCCAGCAGCTTAGAGGGGGGGAGGTGGGAGACCCAGTACTTC
.,TRBJ2-7,many,TRBV30,CAWSGGSYEQYF,TGTGCCTGGAGTGGAGGGTCCTACGAGCAGTACTTC
.,TRBJ1-6,.,TRBV5-1,CASSLDRLNSPLHF,TGCGCCAGCAGCTTGGACAGGTTAAATTCACCCCTCCACTTT
TRBD1,TRBJ1-2,.,TRBV6-5,CASSTRQGAYGYTF,TGTGCCAGCAGTACTCGACAGGGGGCATATGGCTACACCTTC
.,TRBJ2-7,.,TRBV5-1,CASSLAAGESYEQYF,TGCGCCAGCAGCTTGGCGGCAGGTGAATCCTACGAGCAGTACTTC
TRBD1,TRBJ1-5,.,TRBV4-1,CASSQADRGHNQPQHF,TGCGCCAGCAGCCAAGCGGACAGGGGGCATAATCAGCCCCAGCATTTT
TRBD1,TRBJ2-2,few,TRBV5-1,CASSRDRANTGELFF,TGCGCCAGCAGCCGAGACAGGGCGAACACCGGGGAGCTGTTTTTT
.,TRBJ2-5,.,TRBV7-6,CASSLEVGEQYF,TGTGCCAGCAGCTTAGAAGTGGGAGAGCAGTACTTC
TRBD1,TRBJ1-6,many,TRBV4-2,CASSQADRGSNSPLHF,TGTGCCAGCAGCCAGGCTGACAGGGGTTCCAATTCACCCCTCCACTTT
.,TRBJ1-1,few,TRBV19,CASSIGRTLNTEAFF,TGTGCCAGTAGTATAGGCAGGACACTGAACACTGAAGCTTTCTTT
TRBD1,TRBJ2-2,.,TRBV19,CASQDRGGTGELFF,TGTGCCAGTCAGGACAGGGGCGGCACCGGGGAGCTGTTTTTT
TRBD2,TRBJ2-3,.,TRBV6-1,CASSEAAGRLGTDTQYF,TGTGCCAGCAGTGAAGCAGCGGGGAGGCTTGGCACAGATACGCAGTATTTT
.,TRBJ1-2,many,TRBV25-1,CASSESDYGYTF,TGTGCCAGCAGTGAATCTGACTATGGCTACACCTTC
TRBD1,TRBJ1-2,few,TRBV9,CASSPVPRQGHYGYTF,TGTGCCAGCAGCCCTGTCCCCAGACAGGGCCACTATGGCTACACCTTC